This is a list of T cell receptor beta chains from one sample in a study of molecular identifiers for immune sequencing clone quantification. Via MiXCR, TCRdb re-called the PCR reads, giving one row per CDR3 protein. The table has about half a million distinct CDR3 sequences, about a quarter seen once. Sequenced sample: naive CD8+ T cells from blood, with Jurkat cell RNA spiked in. The receptors shown here come from a human donor in good health. Some libraries in this study had Jurkat cell RNA spiked in. Each CDR3 is given without its conserved first and last residue. Fields, in order: J gene, V gene, CDR3 protein.

>TRBJ2-7|TRBV12-5
ASGTRTGRYEQY
>TRBJ1-5|TRBV4-1
ASSPLGTGEIQPRH
>TRBJ2-7|TRBV7-9
ASSSGSTYEQY
>TRBJ2-3|TRBV12-3/TRBV12-4
ASSPLAGGLDTQY
>TRBJ2-3|TRBV5-1
ASSGDVASTDTQY
>TRBJ2-6|TRBV14
ASRRTGDSGANVLT
>TRBJ2-1|TRBV7-9
ASSQGSFFEQF
>TRBJ2-7|TRBV5-6
ACSMVSMTYEQY
>TRBJ2-5|TRBV12-3/TRBV12-4
ASTELAGDGTQY
>TRBJ2-7|TRBV18
ASSPPGQGNEQY
>TRBJ2-3|TRBV29-1
SVEKEGASTDTQY
>TRBJ1-5|TRBV4-1
ASSQFQPGTHSNQPQH
>TRBJ2-3|TRBV4-3
ASSQDFDTQY
>TRBJ2-3|TRBV5-6
ASSLMVTSGISDTQY
>TRBJ2-2|TRBV4-3
ASSQGVKTGELF
>TRBJ2-1|TRBV10-3
AISETGSSYNEQF
>TRBJ2-2|TRBV28
ASGQRGHGAGELF
>TRBJ1-5|TRBV25-1
ASSSSSAQPQH
>TRBJ1-1|TRBV6-2/TRBV6-3
ASSYSPSEQGSMNTEAF
>TRBJ2-7|TRBV3-1
ASSQDVGGQDYEQY
>TRBJ2-1|TRBV29-1
SVELAGASYNEQF
>TRBJ1-5|TRBV20-1
SARSYQGISNQPQH
>TRBJ1-5|TRBV9
ASSVGHARGQPQH
>TRBJ2-3|TRBV5-1
ASSLEQGSADTQY
>TRBJ2-7|TRBV6-5
ASGTGKFYEQY
>TRBJ2-3|TRBV11-2
ASSLGQGVDTQY
>TRBJ2-1|TRBV9
ASSVEVPANEQF